This TCR beta chain was sequenced for a study of OX40 agonist ivuxolimab in advanced cancers. Study overall: Partial responses were achieved by three patients, of whom one had hepatocellular carcinoma and two had cutaneous melanoma.

The method was immunoSEQ multiplex PCR; TCRdb's version includes in-frame clones alone and lacks a portion of them. The sample shows tens of thousands of clones, about 85% of them seen only once. CDR3 size: 15 residues. Deletions cut 8 bases from V and 8 bases from J, with 22 bases between. In germline, CDR1 is MNHEY, CDR2 SVGAGI. Turning to this clone: Its matching antigen is unknown.

Study-level findings and limits: Mean expanded clone counts were higher in CD8+ than CD4+ T cells. Circulating CD4+ and CD8+ T cells showed clonal expansion by week 6 at 0.1 to 3.0 mg/kg. Several nonresponders also turned out to have low normalized T-cell clonal expansion.

The sequencing here drew on CD4+ or CD8+ T cells sorted from blood, taken in a trial of the OX40 agonist ivuxolimab. The gene calls are TRBV6-5 and TRBJ1-5; D perhaps matches TRBD1 (5 bases). The receptor's source is an adult with an advanced solid tumor such as melanoma, head and neck, liver or kidney cancer. This CDR3 reads CASAPERGAREPQHF. The DNA of the CDR3 is TGTGCCAGCGCCCCTGAGAGGGGCGCGAGGGAGCCCCAGCATTTT.